This is a list of T cell receptor beta chains from one sample in a study of control samples from healthy donors and cancer patients. Sequencing was performed with immunoSEQ multiplex PCR; in TCRdb, only in-frame clones are kept and a portion is missing. The table has about 150,000 clones, around 90% seen once. The specimen sequenced was blood. Receptors were obtained from a man between 25 and 39 years old in good health. The CDR3 runs from the conserved cysteine through the conserved F or W. A D gene is named only where the DNA matches it firmly. Only some rows state a clone size, as once, few, many or a class for expanded clones.

j_call,d_call,clone_size,v_call,cdr3_nt,cdr3_aa
TRBJ2-5,TRBD2,few,TRBV11-3,TGTGCCAGCAGCGGTGGGACTAGCGGGAGAGCGGAGACCCAGTACTTC,CASSGGTSGRAETQYF
TRBJ2-7,TRBD1,NA,TRBV7-6,TGTGCCAGCAGCTTACAAGCGCGGGACAGGCCCCACGAGCAGTACTTC,CASSLQARDRPHEQYF
TRBJ2-1,TRBD2,NA,TRBV6-6,TGTGCCAGCAGGGGGACTAGCGGGAGTAGCTATGAGCAGTTCTTC,CASRGTSGSSYEQFF
TRBJ1-6,TRBD1,NA,TRBV6-1,TGTGCCAGCAGTGAAGTCGCAGGGGGAGAGTCACCCCTCCACTTT,CASSEVAGGESPLHF
TRBJ2-3,NA,NA,TRBV13,TGTGCCAGCAGCCAACAGGGTTTAGATACGCAGTATTTT,CASSQQGLDTQYF
TRBJ1-5,TRBD1,NA,TRBV24-1,TGTGCCACCAGAGGACAGGGGAGGAATCAGCCCCAGCATTTT,CATRGQGRNQPQHF
TRBJ1-1,NA,once,TRBV7-2,TGTGCCAGCAGCTTGGGACAAAACACTGAAGCTTTCTTT,CASSLGQNTEAFF
TRBJ2-2,NA,NA,TRBV11-1,TGTGCCAGCAGCTTAGGGGGACTCTTCACCGGGGAGCTGTTTTTT,CASSLGGLFTGELFF
TRBJ2-3,NA,NA,TRBV5-1,TGCGCCAGCAGCTCTGGGTCTAGCACAGATACGCAGTATTTT,CASSSGSSTDTQYF
TRBJ2-7,NA,NA,TRBV4-3,TGCGCCAGCAGCCAAGGAGGGGCGGGTAGCTCCTACGAGCAGTACTTC,CASSQGGAGSSYEQYF
TRBJ1-4,TRBD1,NA,TRBV7-9,TGTGCCAGCAGCCAACAGGGGGCAGATGAAAAACTGTTTTTT,CASSQQGADEKLFF
TRBJ2-7,NA,NA,TRBV6-6,TGTGCCAGCAGTTCCCCGTCGGGCGAGCAGTACTTC,CASSSPSGEQYF
TRBJ1-2,TRBD1,NA,TRBV7-2,TGTGCCAGCATCTGGGACAGGAGTTCTAACTATGGCTACACCTTC,CASIWDRSSNYGYTF
TRBJ1-2,NA,NA,TRBV6-5,TGTGCCAGCAGTTTCTCCCCGTCAGGAACCTATGGCTACACCTTC,CASSFSPSGTYGYTF
TRBJ2-7,TRBD1,NA,TRBV29-1,TGCAGCGCCGGGACAGGGAAGGGAACCTCCGAGCAGTACTTC,CSAGTGKGTSEQYF
TRBJ2-1,TRBD2,NA,TRBV4-3,TGCGCCAGCAGCCAAGTCCCGAGCGGGGGGTCGAGCTCCTACAATGAGCAGTTCTTC,CASSQVPSGGSSSYNEQFF
TRBJ2-7,NA,NA,TRBV18,TGTGCCAGCTTCCAAGACCCCCTCCGCACCTACGAGCAGTACTTC,CASFQDPLRTYEQYF
TRBJ1-5,NA,NA,TRBV20-1,TGCAGTGCTAGTGTCGAGTTAAATCAGCCCCAGCATTTT,CSASVELNQPQHF